A selection of T cell receptor beta chains follows, all from one sample in a study of T cell repertoires in cytomegalovirus infection. These receptors' antigens are unknown. TCRdb fed the reads into MiXCR, producing one record per CDR3 protein. The table lists a few hundred thousand distinct CDR3 sequences, over 35% of them singletons. The sample was cultured PBMCs, taken from culture after CMV antigen stimulation. Receptors originate from a human donor in good health (CMV status not recorded). Some clones in this sample may be carry-over from other donors' samples. CDR3s include the opening cysteine and the closing phenylalanine or tryptophan. The order of the fields is V gene, J gene, clone size, D gene, CDR3 DNA, CDR3 protein. D genes are given only for firm matches. The size field is filled for only some rows; it gives once, few, many or a size class.

V: TRBV7-9
J: TRBJ2-2
size: .
D: .
DNA: TGTGCCAGCAGCCCGCGGCGGGGACCGAACACCGGGGAGCTGTTTTTT
CDR3: CASSPRRGPNTGELFF

V: TRBV4-3
J: TRBJ2-1
size: .
D: TRBD2
DNA: TGCGCCAGCAGCCAAGACCCCCCACTAGCGGGAGGGGACAATGAGCAGTTCTTC
CDR3: CASSQDPPLAGGDNEQFF

V: TRBV4-1
J: TRBJ1-2
size: .
D: .
DNA: TGCGCCAGCAGCCTCTACGATCGTCTCTATGGCTACACCTTC
CDR3: CASSLYDRLYGYTF

V: TRBV10-3
J: TRBJ2-5
size: .
D: .
DNA: TGTGCCATTTCTAGTCAAGAGACCCAGTACTTC
CDR3: CAISSQETQYF

V: TRBV28
J: TRBJ1-5
size: .
D: .
DNA: TGTGCCAGCAGTTTATTAGCCACAAGAAGCAATCAGCCCCAGCATTTT
CDR3: CASSLLATRSNQPQHF

V: TRBV28
J: TRBJ1-2
size: few
D: .
DNA: TGTGCCAGCAGTTTCCGCGATAACTATGGCTACACCTTC
CDR3: CASSFRDNYGYTF

V: TRBV27
J: TRBJ2-3
size: few
D: .
DNA: TGTGCCAGCCAGGGGTGGGGAAGCACAGATACGCAGTATTTT
CDR3: CASQGWGSTDTQYF

V: TRBV7-2
J: TRBJ2-3
size: .
D: .
DNA: TGTGCCAGCAGTCCGAGGGGGGGCGCGGGCACAGATACGCAGTATTTT
CDR3: CASSPRGGAGTDTQYF

V: TRBV12-3/TRBV12-4
J: TRBJ1-2
size: few
D: .
DNA: TGTGCCAGCAGCCCCTCCGGGGGTGGCTATGGCTACACCTTC
CDR3: CASSPSGGGYGYTF

V: TRBV7-8
J: TRBJ2-1
size: .
D: TRBD2
DNA: TGTGCCAGCAGCTTAGCCAAACTAGCGGGAGGGCCTTTTCAGTTCTTC
CDR3: CASSLAKLAGGPFQFF

V: TRBV7-6
J: TRBJ1-1
size: few
D: TRBD1
DNA: TGTGCCAGCAGCTTAGGGGGGAGGGGGCTTGAAGCTTTCTTT
CDR3: CASSLGGRGLEAFF

V: TRBV10-3
J: TRBJ2-4
size: .
D: .
DNA: TGTGCCATCAGTGGGGGCGGCATAAACGGGAACATTCAGTACTTC
CDR3: CAISGGGINGNIQYF

V: TRBV7-2
J: TRBJ2-3
size: few
D: TRBD2
DNA: TGTGCCAGCAGCCCGCGGGAGTCCCGCACAGATACGCAGTATTTT
CDR3: CASSPRESRTDTQYF

V: TRBV12-3/TRBV12-4
J: TRBJ2-6
size: .
D: .
DNA: TGTGCCAGCAGTTTTCGACAAACCTCTGGGGCCAACGTCCTGACTTTC
CDR3: CASSFRQTSGANVLTF

V: TRBV27
J: TRBJ2-1
size: .
D: TRBD2
DNA: TGTGCCAGCAGTTTGGGCGGGAGGGCCTGGAATGAGCAGTTCTTC
CDR3: CASSLGGRAWNEQFF

V: TRBV7-2
J: TRBJ2-7
size: once
D: TRBD2
DNA: TGTGCCAGCAGCTTAGCCCCCTCCAGGACTAGCGGGAGGGCCCCCGAGCAGTACTTC
CDR3: CASSLAPSRTSGRAPEQYF

V: TRBV7-9
J: TRBJ1-4
size: few
D: .
DNA: TGTGCCAGCAGCGCCCGGGTCGCTAATGAAAAACTGTTTTTT
CDR3: CASSARVANEKLFF

V: TRBV11-2
J: TRBJ2-1
size: .
D: .
DNA: TGTGCCAGCAGCTTAGATATACAGTACAATGAGCAGTTCTTC
CDR3: CASSLDIQYNEQFF

V: TRBV6-6
J: TRBJ2-5
size: .
D: .
DNA: TGTGCCAGCAGTCCCTCAGGCGAGGGGACCCAGTACTTC
CDR3: CASSPSGEGTQYF

V: TRBV6-1
J: TRBJ2-3
size: .
D: TRBD1
DNA: TGTGCCAGCAGTGCCTGGACAGGGGGCTTTACAGATACGCAGTATTTT
CDR3: CASSAWTGGFTDTQYF

V: TRBV5-1
J: TRBJ2-5
size: .
D: .
DNA: TGCGCCAGCAGCCCGAACGGGCTAAGAGGCCTTAAGACCCAGTACTTC
CDR3: CASSPNGLRGLKTQYF